A selection of T cell receptor beta chains follows, all from one sample in a study of radiotherapy plus CTLA-4 blockade in lung cancer. Method: immunoSEQ multiplex PCR; TCRdb's copy keeps in-frame clones and lacks some. The sample contains under 50,000 clones, about 86% of which appear only once. The input for sequencing was peripheral blood, taken from a patient treated with radiotherapy plus ipilimumab. All receptors derive from a human donor with non-small cell lung cancer whose response to radiotherapy plus ipilimumab could not be evaluated. The CDR3 runs from the conserved cysteine through the conserved F or W. Fields, in order: V gene, J gene, clone size, CDR3 protein. Expanded clones get a size class; other rows say once, few or many, or leave the size out.

TRBV7-2,TRBJ2-7,NA,CASSLAPGYEQYF
TRBV13,TRBJ2-1,NA,CASHPGGRVYNEQFF
TRBV12-5,TRBJ2-3,NA,CASGLAYRGDTQYF
TRBV7-8,TRBJ2-3,NA,CASSSHLSSGSTDTQYF
TRBV6-1,TRBJ2-3,NA,CASTDYTDTQYF
TRBV6-6,TRBJ2-2,NA,CASQQGDTGELFF
TRBV5-6,TRBJ1-2,NA,CASSLLGTAHPNYGYTF
TRBV4-3,TRBJ2-7,NA,CASSQSLSYEQYF
TRBV6-6,TRBJ1-5,NA,CASSAREGNGPQHF
TRBV13,TRBJ2-7,NA,CASSYRLAPEQYF
TRBV6-1,TRBJ2-1,once,CASSETRDNEQFF
TRBV5-4,TRBJ1-2,NA,CASSSAGIGGANYGYTF
TRBV6-1,TRBJ2-3,NA,CASSGSVTDTQYF
TRBV13,TRBJ1-5,NA,CASTTDRGSNQPQHF
TRBV7-9,TRBJ1-1,once,CASSRGGRMNTEAFF
TRBV6-5,TRBJ1-5,NA,CASRETGDNQPQHF
TRBV28,TRBJ2-1,NA,CASTYGGGASFF
TRBV27,TRBJ2-7,NA,CEGPRGGPSSYEQYF
TRBV19,TRBJ1-4,once,CASNLRQGTEKLFF
TRBV2,TRBJ1-1,few,CARDGTDTEAFF
TRBV5-1,TRBJ2-4,NA,CASSLGQGRIKNIQYF
TRBV6-5,TRBJ2-2,NA,CASRRQGAGTGELFF
TRBV5-4,TRBJ1-2,NA,CASSSLTGAQANYGYTF
TRBV4-3,TRBJ2-3,once,CASSPDGTLGTDTQYF
TRBV11-2,TRBJ2-3,NA,CASSLAPGRTDTQYF
TRBV5-5,TRBJ2-4,NA,CASSGTDKNIQYF
TRBV28,TRBJ2-7,once,CASRGSYEQYF
TRBV28,TRBJ2-7,NA,CASGPGQTYEQYF
TRBV5-1,TRBJ2-1,NA,CASNPRGSGSYNEQFF
TRBV7-8,TRBJ2-1,NA,CASSPGLADNEQFF
TRBV10-3,TRBJ2-5,once,CAISLDREETQYF
TRBV18,TRBJ1-2,NA,CASSRSQGAGYTF
TRBV15,TRBJ2-7,few,CATSRDAGSQYF
TRBV28,TRBJ2-7,NA,CASSRGEGSSVYEQYF
TRBV13,TRBJ2-3,NA,CASSSSLAGFSWSTDTQYF
TRBV4-1,TRBJ2-7,NA,CASSQTGLAGGRDEQYF
TRBV2,TRBJ1-5,NA,CASSLDWSNQPQHF
TRBV7-9,TRBJ2-3,NA,CASSFPGGDTQYF
TRBV19,TRBJ1-5,NA,CASAGRGTYSNQPQHF
TRBV6-1,TRBJ2-1,NA,CASSELREARDNEQFF
TRBV11-2,TRBJ2-5,NA,CASSLPKQGRETQYF
TRBV5-1,TRBJ2-1,NA,CASKNSGRANEQFF
TRBV2,TRBJ1-4,NA,CASISDSRNEKLFF
TRBV5-1,TRBJ2-1,NA,CASSLEGSGSSYNEQFF
TRBV5-6,TRBJ1-1,NA,CASSLDPDEAFF
TRBV10-3,TRBJ1-1,NA,CAIGAGHALGNTEAFF
TRBV7-2,TRBJ1-6,NA,CASKRDRGWDSPLHF
TRBV10-1,TRBJ2-5,NA,CASSEGLPPQETQYF
TRBV28,TRBJ2-7,NA,CASRPITSGSSYEQYF
TRBV7-6,TRBJ2-5,NA,CASSFGMDGGETQYF
TRBV5-1,TRBJ1-2,NA,CASSPGGQKLYTF
TRBV19,TRBJ2-7,NA,CASKEDRGTYEQYF
TRBV19,TRBJ1-5,NA,CARNPQGAGQPQHF
TRBV5-1,TRBJ2-1,NA,CASSWTSGELNEQFF
TRBV7-2,TRBJ1-5,NA,CASSVELNQPQHF
TRBV15,TRBJ2-1,NA,CATSRDPGDRGNEQFF
TRBV9,TRBJ1-2,NA,CASSVEEDYGYTF
TRBV7-8,TRBJ1-2,NA,CASSETGAGGYTF
TRBV7-2,TRBJ2-7,NA,CASSPGGLAGTYEQYF
TRBV5-1,TRBJ2-3,NA,CASGMGASSSTDTQYF